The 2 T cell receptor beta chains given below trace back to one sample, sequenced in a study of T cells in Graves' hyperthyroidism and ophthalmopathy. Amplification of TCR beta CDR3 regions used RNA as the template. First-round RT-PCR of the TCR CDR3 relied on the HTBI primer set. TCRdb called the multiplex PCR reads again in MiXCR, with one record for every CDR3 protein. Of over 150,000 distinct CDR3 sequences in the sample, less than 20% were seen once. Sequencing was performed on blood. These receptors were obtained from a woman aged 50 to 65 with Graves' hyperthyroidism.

The CDR3 DNA is TGTGCCAGCAGTTACTCGATCGGGGGGGCTAGCACTAATGAAAAACTGTTTTTT. Amino acid sequence: CASSYSIGGASTNEKLFF. The genes are TRBV6-6 and TRBJ1-4; D perhaps matches TRBD1 (6 bases). The V and J ends lost 0 bases and 2 bases respectively, with 16 bases between them. The CDR3 consists of 18 residues. Germline-derived CDR1 and CDR2 are MNHNY and SVGAGI (reference sequence).

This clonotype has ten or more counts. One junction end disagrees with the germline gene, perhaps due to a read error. The CDR3 spells CASSTGTNNEQFF. CDR3 DNA: TGTGCTAGCAGCACGGGGACCAACAATGAGCAGTTCTTC. The chain uses TRBV7-7 and TRBJ2-1; D tentatively fits TRBD1 or TRBD2 (5 bases each). The CDR3 runs 13 residues. Looked up from germline, CDR1 is SSHAT and CDR2 is FNYEAQ (reference sequence).